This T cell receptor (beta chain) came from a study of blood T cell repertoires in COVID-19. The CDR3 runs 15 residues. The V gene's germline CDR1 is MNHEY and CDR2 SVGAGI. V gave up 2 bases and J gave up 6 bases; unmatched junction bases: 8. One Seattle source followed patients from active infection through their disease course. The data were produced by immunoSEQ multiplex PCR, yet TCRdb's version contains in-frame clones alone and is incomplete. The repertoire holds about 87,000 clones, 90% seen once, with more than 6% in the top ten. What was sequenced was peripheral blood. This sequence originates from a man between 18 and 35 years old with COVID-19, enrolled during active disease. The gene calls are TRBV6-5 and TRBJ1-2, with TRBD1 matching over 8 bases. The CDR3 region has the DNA TGTGCCAGCAGTTACGTGGCAGGGGGCGGAAATGGCTACACCTTC. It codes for CASSYVAGGGNGYTF.